This T cell receptor (beta chain) was identified in a study of T cells in localized non-small cell lung cancer. Points on this clone: Its target is unknown.

General study results and limits: Higher T cell density in the blood was associated with longer overall survival, whereas higher adjacent-lung clonality associated with shorter survival. Highest T cell clonality was seen in uninvolved adjacent lung, surpassing that measured in tumor.

Germline assignment: CDR1 MGHDK and CDR2 SYGVNS. V was clipped by 3 bases and J by 1 base, with 6 bases between them. The CDR3 spans 13 residues. Sequenced by immunoSEQ multiplex PCR; TCRdb stores in-frame clones only, minus some. The sample carries around 35,000 clones, roughly 75% recorded once. The V gene is TRBV25-1, the J gene TRBJ2-5; D gene unclear. This clonotype originated in a male donor aged 60 or older with stage III squamous cell lung carcinoma. This specimen was peripheral blood, taken before any cancer treatment. CDR3 sequence reads: CASSDQVQETQYF. DNA of the CDR3: TGTGCCAGCAGTGATCAGGTCCAAGAGACCCAGTACTTC.